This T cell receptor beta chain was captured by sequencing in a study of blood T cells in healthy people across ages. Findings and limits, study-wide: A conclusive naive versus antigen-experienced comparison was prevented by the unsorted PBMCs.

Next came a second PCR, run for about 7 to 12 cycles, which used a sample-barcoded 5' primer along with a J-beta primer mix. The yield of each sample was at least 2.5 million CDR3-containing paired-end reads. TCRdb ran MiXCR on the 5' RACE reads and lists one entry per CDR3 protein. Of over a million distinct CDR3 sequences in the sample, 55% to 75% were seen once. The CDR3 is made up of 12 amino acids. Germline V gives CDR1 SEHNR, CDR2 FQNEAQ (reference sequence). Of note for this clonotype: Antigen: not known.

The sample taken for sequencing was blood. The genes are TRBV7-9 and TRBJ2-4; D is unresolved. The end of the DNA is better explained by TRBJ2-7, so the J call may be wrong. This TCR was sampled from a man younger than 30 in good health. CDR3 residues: CASTNSYYEQYF. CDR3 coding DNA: TGTGCCAGCACTAATTCCTACTACGAGCAGTACTTC.